The clone carrying this T cell receptor (beta chain) was seen just once. This specimen belongs to a study of OX40 agonist ivuxolimab in advanced cancers. On cycle 4 day 1 and cycle 7 day 1, as well as at baseline, blood was sampled. The repertoire was sequenced with immunoSEQ multiplex PCR; TCRdb's copy has only in-frame clones and lacks some. The data contain over 85,000 clones, 86% of them singletons. This specimen was CD4+ or CD8+ T cells sorted from blood, taken in a trial of the OX40 agonist ivuxolimab. The origin of this receptor is an adult with an advanced solid tumor such as melanoma, head and neck, liver or kidney cancer.

Here the CDR3 DNA reads TGTGCCAGCAGCTTAAGTCCGACAGGGTTCGCTTTCTTT. This translates into CASSLSPTGFAFF. The chain joins TRBV7-9 to TRBJ1-1, with 7 bases that match TRBD1. Germline CDR1 reads SEHNR; CDR2 reads FQNEAQ (reference sequence). CDR3 length: 13 residues. After removal of 2 bases from V and 11 bases from J, the junction contained 8 bases not matched to a gene. The whole variable domain, remainder taken from reference TRBV7-9 and TRBJ1-1, is DTGVSQNPRHKITKRGQNVTFRCDPISEHNRLYWYRQTLGQGPEFLTYFQNEAQLEKSRLLSDRFSAERPKGSFSTLEIQRTEQGDSAMYLCASSLSPTGFAFFGQGTRLTVV.